Listed below are T cell receptor beta chains from one sample, sequenced in a study of blood T cell repertoires in COVID-19. Sequencing was performed with immunoSEQ multiplex PCR; in TCRdb, only in-frame clones are kept and a portion is missing. The sample records some 150,000 clones, around 91% being singletons. Input material: PBMCs or T cells enriched from blood (not recorded which). The receptors come from a woman aged 18 to 35 who had recovered from COVID-19. Each CDR3 is given with its conserved first and last residue. A D gene is named only where the DNA matches it firmly. Clone size is given for some rows only: seen once, a few or many times, or a class if the clone is expanded.

clone size	V gene	J gene	D gene	CDR3 protein	CDR3 DNA
NA	TRBV10-3	TRBJ1-3	NA	CATSTGIGNTIYF	TGTGCCACCTCGACAGGAATTGGAAACACCATATATTTT
once	TRBV7-7	TRBJ2-2	NA	CASSPSSNTGELFF	TGTGCTAGCAGCCCATCGAGTAACACCGGGGAGCTGTTTTTT
NA	TRBV7-9	TRBJ2-2	NA	CASRVYRESTGELFF	TGTGCCAGCAGAGTTTACAGGGAAAGCACCGGGGAGCTGTTTTTT
NA	TRBV4-1	TRBJ2-7	NA	CASSLSRDRASYEQYF	TGCGCCAGCAGCCTCAGCCGAGACCGAGCGTCCTACGAGCAGTACTTC
NA	TRBV9	TRBJ2-1	TRBD2	CASSKGLAGGYNEQFF	TGTGCCAGCAGCAAGGGACTAGCGGGAGGATACAATGAGCAGTTCTTC
NA	TRBV7-2	TRBJ1-4	TRBD1	CASSPGQAEKLFF	TGTGCCAGCAGCCCTGGACAGGCTGAAAAACTGTTTTTT
NA	TRBV28	TRBJ2-1	NA	CASSFLFKHYNEQFF	TGTGCCAGCAGTTTCCTGTTCAAACACTACAATGAGCAGTTCTTC
NA	TRBV30	TRBJ2-1	TRBD2	CAWSSSGGLGEQFF	TGTGCCTGGAGTTCTTCGGGAGGCCTTGGGGAGCAGTTCTTC
NA	TRBV3-1/TRBV3-2	TRBJ2-7	NA	CASGGTPREQYF	TGTGCCAGCGGCGGGACCCCCCGGGAGCAGTACTTC
NA	TRBV30	TRBJ1-2	NA	CAWGRQGHGYTF	TGTGCCTGGGGGCGGCAGGGCCATGGCTACACCTTC
once	TRBV27	TRBJ2-7	NA	CASSPTQVRGRQYF	TGTGCCAGCAGTCCCACCCAGGTCAGGGGAAGGCAGTACTTC
NA	TRBV19	TRBJ2-2	NA	CASSINMRTPGELFF	TGTGCCAGTAGTATTAATATGCGGACACCCGGGGAGCTGTTTTTT
NA	TRBV12-3/TRBV12-4	TRBJ2-5	NA	CASRHRDKETQYF	TGTGCCAGCAGACACCGGGACAAAGAGACCCAGTACTTC
NA	TRBV12-3/TRBV12-4	TRBJ1-1	NA	CASSFLGEGAFF	TGTGCCAGCAGTTTTCTCGGGGAGGGAGCTTTCTTT
once	TRBV6-4	TRBJ1-5	TRBD1	CAPGGQPQHF	TGTGCCCCAGGGGGTCAGCCCCAGCATTTT
NA	TRBV7-3	TRBJ2-7	TRBD2	CASSLAGGSYEQYF	TGTGCCAGCAGCTTAGCGGGGGGCAGCTACGAGCAGTACTTC
NA	TRBV28	TRBJ2-7	NA	CASSPPSDEQYF	TGTGCCAGCAGTCCCCCTTCCGACGAGCAGTACTTC
NA	TRBV27	TRBJ1-1	TRBD1	CASSFLPPGQENTEAFF	TGTGCCAGCAGTTTCCTACCCCCGGGACAGGAGAACACTGAAGCTTTCTTT
NA	TRBV2	TRBJ2-1	NA	CASSPGGIAISYNEQFF	TGTGCCAGCAGTCCAGGCGGGATAGCGATCTCCTACAATGAGCAGTTCTTC
NA	TRBV15	TRBJ2-1	NA	CATSRGEGELDYEQFF	TGTGCCACCAGCAGAGGCGAGGGAGAGCTTGACTATGAGCAGTTCTTC